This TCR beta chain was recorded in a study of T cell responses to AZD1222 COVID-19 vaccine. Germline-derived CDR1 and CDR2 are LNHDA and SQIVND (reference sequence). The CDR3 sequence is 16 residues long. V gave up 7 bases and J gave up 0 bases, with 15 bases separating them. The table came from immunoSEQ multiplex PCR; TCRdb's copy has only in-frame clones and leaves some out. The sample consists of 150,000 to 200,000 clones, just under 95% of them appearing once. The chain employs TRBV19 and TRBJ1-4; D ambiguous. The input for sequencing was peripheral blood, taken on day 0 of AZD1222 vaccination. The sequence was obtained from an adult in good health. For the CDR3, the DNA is TGTGCCAGTACCTCACCCTCCAGAGCAACTAATGAAAAACTGTTTTTT. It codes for CASTSPSRATNEKLFF. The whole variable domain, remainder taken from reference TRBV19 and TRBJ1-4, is DGGITQSPKYLFRKEGQNVTLSCEQNLNHDAMYWYRQDPGQGLRLIYYSQIVNDFQKGDIAEGYSVSREKKESFPLTVTSAQKNPTAFYLCASTSPSRATNEKLFFGSGTQLSVL.